Listed below are T cell receptor beta chains from one sample, sequenced in a study of Graves' ophthalmopathy and Graves' hyperthyroidism. TCRdb fed the multiplex PCR reads into MiXCR, producing one record per CDR3 protein. The data hold about 390,000 distinct CDR3 sequences, with 15% to 19% observed a single time. The sample consisted of peripheral blood. These receptor sequences come from a woman between 18 and 29 years old with stable Graves' hyperthyroidism. Each CDR3 is given without its conserved first and last residue.

v_call: TRBV20-1
j_call: TRBJ1-2
cdr3_aa: SASRGGTYGYT

v_call: TRBV7-2
j_call: TRBJ2-5
cdr3_aa: ASSLLQGVIQETQY

v_call: TRBV11-2
j_call: TRBJ2-7
cdr3_aa: ASSWGRYEQY

v_call: TRBV28
j_call: TRBJ2-7
cdr3_aa: VVGGGTYEQY

v_call: TRBV4-1
j_call: TRBJ2-7
cdr3_aa: ASSLTGTSDYEQY

v_call: TRBV12-3/TRBV12-4
j_call: TRBJ1-1
cdr3_aa: ACSFGTPNTEAF

v_call: TRBV7-3
j_call: TRBJ1-2
cdr3_aa: ASSPGDREYGYT

v_call: TRBV11-1
j_call: TRBJ2-5
cdr3_aa: ASSPGRNQETQY

v_call: TRBV19
j_call: TRBJ1-2
cdr3_aa: ASSIGEATGYT

v_call: TRBV2
j_call: TRBJ2-7
cdr3_aa: ASDHMVPYDQY

v_call: TRBV5-1
j_call: TRBJ1-1
cdr3_aa: ASSSGTGGHTEAF

v_call: TRBV6-5
j_call: TRBJ1-3
cdr3_aa: ASSFSGGWNSGNTIY

v_call: TRBV7-2
j_call: TRBJ2-2
cdr3_aa: ASSLGGGHGELF

v_call: TRBV11-3
j_call: TRBJ2-7
cdr3_aa: ASSSGASLAYEQY

v_call: TRBV6-5
j_call: TRBJ1-2
cdr3_aa: ASSPSTGGGIGGYT

v_call: TRBV19
j_call: TRBJ2-5
cdr3_aa: ASSIWRDQETQY

v_call: TRBV12-3/TRBV12-4
j_call: TRBJ1-5
cdr3_aa: ASSLMRGINQPQH

v_call: TRBV2
j_call: TRBJ1-1
cdr3_aa: ASSRFRATVNTEAF

v_call: TRBV12-5
j_call: TRBJ2-7
cdr3_aa: ASGLVPSPAGAYEQY

v_call: TRBV6-2/TRBV6-3
j_call: TRBJ2-2
cdr3_aa: ASSTLAGSTGELF

v_call: TRBV12-3/TRBV12-4
j_call: TRBJ2-7
cdr3_aa: ASSAGSGEQY

v_call: TRBV6-1
j_call: TRBJ1-5
cdr3_aa: ASSSRTGWSNQPQH

v_call: TRBV2
j_call: TRBJ1-2
cdr3_aa: ASSEVPGQGARSYGYT

v_call: TRBV6-5
j_call: TRBJ2-5
cdr3_aa: ASSYSGAETQY

v_call: TRBV19
j_call: TRBJ1-1
cdr3_aa: ASRGDGPVAF

v_call: TRBV6-1
j_call: TRBJ1-1
cdr3_aa: ASSDTFGQGVSEAF